The 19 T cell receptor beta chains below come from one sample, sequenced in a study of technical replicates of blood from several donors. The protocol was immunoSEQ multiplex PCR, while the TCRdb copy is restricted to in-frame clones and leaves out a portion. Of approximately 94,000 clones detected, almost 97% appear once; the ten largest clones hold 0.35% to 0.45%. Sequencing input: T cells isolated from PBMCs. These receptors all come from a human donor in good health.

V is TRBV9 and J is TRBJ2-1; 7 bases match TRBD2. This CDR3 spans 18 amino acids. The V segment lost 0 bases and the J segment 5 bases; nucleotides outside the gene matches: 14. Germline CDR1 reads SGDLS; CDR2 reads YYNGEE. The CDR3: CASSVVVGGLPENNEQFF. CDR3 DNA sequence: TGTGCCAGCAGCGTAGTAGTGGGGGGACTACCGGAAAACAATGAGCAGTTCTTC.

The V gene is TRBV7-3, the J gene TRBJ2-7; a possible D gene is TRBD2 (5 bases). V was pared by 6 bases and J by 3 bases, with 12 bases between. From germline, CDR1 is SGHTA and CDR2 FQGTGA. This CDR3 has 13 residues. CDR3 sequence reads: CASSYGINYEQYF. Here the CDR3 DNA reads TGTGCCAGCAGTTACGGGATCAACTACGAGCAGTACTTC.

The CDR3 sequence is CASSYSTGYTEAFF. In DNA, the CDR3 is TGCGCCAGCAGTTACTCGACAGGCTACACTGAAGCTTTCTTT. This chain joins TRBV4-3 and TRBJ1-1, with TRBD1 as a possible D gene (6 bases). The V end lost 6 bases, the J end lost 3 bases, and 14 bases lay between the germline ends. Looked up from germline, CDR1 is LGHNA and CDR2 is YSLEER. CDR3 size: 14 residues.

The V call is TRBV18, the J call TRBJ2-6; TRBD1 agrees at 9 bases. CDR3 length: 18 residues. Germline CDR1 reads KGHSH; CDR2 reads LQKENI. V was pared by 2 bases and J by 3 bases, with 8 bases of the junction left unmatched. CDR3 sequence: CASSPVLQGAIGANVLTF. Written as DNA, the CDR3 is TGTGCCAGCTCACCAGTTTTACAGGGGGCGATTGGGGCCAACGTCCTGACTTTC.

The rearrangement joins TRBV29-1 to TRBJ2-1, with 8 bases identical to TRBD1. V lost 6 bases, J lost 3 bases, and 10 bases stayed unmatched. The CDR3 is 15 residues long. CDR1 is SQVTM, CDR2 ANQGSEA, per germline. CDR3 loop: CSVVPGQDNYNEQFF. For the CDR3, the DNA is TGCAGCGTGGTTCCGGGACAGGATAACTACAATGAGCAGTTCTTC.

V gene TRBV27 combines with J gene TRBJ2-7; TRBD2 matches 7 bases. CDR1 MNHEY and CDR2 SMNVEV come from the germline V gene (reference sequence). The CDR3 runs to 15 residues. With 2 bases clipped from V and 4 bases from J, the junction kept 8 bases outside the gene matches. The DNA of the CDR3 is TGTGCCAGCAGTTTAATCGCGGGAGATCGGTACGAGCAGTACTTC. This encodes CASSLIAGDRYEQYF.

The chain combines TRBV11-2 with TRBJ2-7, with TRBD2 matching 9 bases. Trimming cost V 3 bases and J 5 bases; bases outside gene matches: 8. The CDR3 consists of 15 residues. From germline, CDR1 is SGHAT and CDR2 FQNNGV. CDR3 sequence (DNA): TGTGCCAGCAGCTTCCAACTGCGGGAGGGCCACGAGCAGTACTTC. Protein sequence: CASSFQLREGHEQYF.

A single count supports this clone. This rearrangement joins TRBV5-1 to TRBJ2-5; TRBD2 might be the D (7 bases). V was cut by 0 bases and J by 2 bases, with 17 bases left in between. There are 17 residues in the CDR3. Germline V gene sequence: CDR1 SGHRS, CDR2 YFSETQ. CDR3 sequence reads: CASSLVYGGGGQETQYF. The CDR3 nucleotides read TGCGCCAGCAGCTTGGTCTATGGGGGAGGGGGTCAAGAGACCCAGTACTTC.

This chain joins TRBV30 and TRBJ2-1; 12 bases line up with TRBD2. This CDR3 is built from 15 residues. Germline-derived CDR1 and CDR2 are GTSNPN and SVGIG (reference sequence). Germline trimming cut 3 bases from V and 4 bases from J; bases unmatched to any gene: 4. CDR3 region: CAWSGLAGLYNEQFF. CDR3 sequence (DNA): TGTGCCTGGAGCGGACTAGCGGGGCTATACAATGAGCAGTTCTTC.

V usage is TRBV19 and J usage is TRBJ2-1; TRBD2 matches 14 bases. Germline-derived CDR1 and CDR2 are LNHDA and SQIVND (reference sequence). The CDR3 totals 17 residues. Trimming removed 4 bases from V and 8 bases from J; junction bases left unmatched: 10. CDR3: CASSSTVEGLAGDEQFF. The DNA for the CDR3 is TGTGCCAGTAGTAGCACAGTAGAGGGACTAGCGGGAGATGAGCAGTTCTTC. Combining the CDR3 with reference TRBV19 and TRBJ2-1 gives the whole variable domain DGGITQSPKYLFRKEGQNVTLSCEQNLNHDAMYWYRQDPGQGLRLIYYSQIVNDFQKGDIAEGYSVSREKKESFPLTVTSAQKNPTAFYLCASSSTVEGLAGDEQFFGPGTRLTVL.

This clone was detected once. The chain links TRBV28 to TRBJ1-5; TRBD1 aligns across 8 bases. The CDR3 runs to 15 residues. V shed 3 bases and J 3 bases; nucleotides not matched to a gene: 4. Per the germline V gene, CDR1 is MDHEN and CDR2 is SYDVKM. The CDR3 is CASSLTGAPNQPQHF. The CDR3 DNA reads as TGTGCCAGCAGTTTGACAGGGGCCCCCAATCAGCCCCAGCATTTT.

The chain employs TRBV28 and TRBJ1-2; a possible D gene is TRBD1 (6 bases). CDR1 and CDR2 from the germline V gene are MDHEN and SYDVKM. V lost 4 bases and J 8 bases, leaving 11 bases between the germline ends. The CDR3 sequence is 12 residues long. The CDR3 coding sequence is TGTGCCAGCAGTTCTACAGGGCGCGGCTACACCTTC. This gives the protein CASSSTGRGYTF.

This chain connects TRBV2 to TRBJ2-3; TRBD2 might be the D (6 bases). The V end lost 8 bases, the J end lost 0 bases, and 15 bases lay between the germline ends. CDR3 size: 15 residues. The germline gives CDR1 SNHLY, CDR2 FYNNEI. CDR3 nucleotides: TGTGCCAGCGGAAATAGCGGATATAGCACAGATACGCAGTATTTT. Protein: CASGNSGYSTDTQYF.

The J gene is TRBJ2-2, the V gene TRBV19; 7 nucleotides match TRBD1. Germline trimming cut 5 bases from V and 15 bases from J; bases unmatched to any gene: 15. CDR1 is LNHDA and CDR2 is SQIVND in the germline V gene (reference sequence). The CDR3 is 14 amino acids. DNA of the CDR3: TGTGCCAGTAGTTCCTATCCCCGGGACAGTTCGGTGTTTTTT. This codes for CASSSYPRDSSVFF.

The rearrangement joins TRBV7-9 to TRBJ2-5; D unclear. The germline V gene encodes CDR1 SEHNR and CDR2 FQNEAQ (reference sequence). Deletions cut 8 bases from V and 2 bases from J, with 9 bases between. CDR3 length: 12 residues. CDR3 sequence: CASRLRQETQYF. CDR3 nucleotide sequence: TGTGCCAGCCGCCTCAGGCAAGAGACCCAGTACTTC.

V gene TRBV28 combines with J gene TRBJ1-5; 9 bases line up with TRBD1. CDR3 length equals 19 residues. V trimming: 3 bases; J trimming: 4 bases; junction bases outside the gene matches: 16. The germline V gene has CDR1 MDHEN and CDR2 SYDVKM. CDR3 coding DNA: TGTGCCAGCAGTTTCCTCCGGGACAGGGAAAGGAACTTGAATCAGCCCCAGCATTTT. Residues: CASSFLRDRERNLNQPQHF.

The rearrangement joins TRBV6-5 to TRBJ2-5, with 9 bases identical to TRBD1. CDR3 size: 15 residues. The ends lost 6 bases at V and 4 bases at J; junction bases unmatched: 9. Germline CDR1 reads MNHEY; CDR2 reads SVGAGI. CDR3 amino acids: CASSRPGQGGETQYF. Written as DNA, the CDR3 is TGTGCCAGCAGCCGCCCGGGACAGGGAGGAGAGACCCAGTACTTC.

The sample holds one count of this clone. CDR3 bases: TGTGCCTGGAGTCTGGGACAGGTTAACTATGGCTACACCTTC. It translates to CAWSLGQVNYGYTF. The V gene is TRBV30, the J gene TRBJ1-2, with 8 nucleotides matching TRBD1. There are 14 residues in the CDR3. V was clipped by 2 bases and J by 1 base; unmatched bases: 3. Per the germline V gene, CDR1 is GTSNPN and CDR2 is SVGIG (reference sequence).

The genes are TRBV7-9 and TRBJ1-1; no clear D. This CDR3 has 14 residues. Germline lookup yields CDR1 SEHNR and CDR2 FQNEAQ (reference sequence). V lost 10 bases and J 4 bases, leaving 19 bases between the germline ends. The CDR3 DNA reads as TGTGCCACCTCGAGTGAGAGTAGTAGCACTGAAGCTTTCTTT. Translated: CATSSESSSTEAFF.